This TCR beta chain emerged from a study of blood T cells in healthy people across ages. Samples had at least 6.5 million PBMCs isolated from them. This clonotype was detected a few times. What it recognizes is unknown. Primed by a sample-barcoded 5' primer and a J-beta primer mix, a second PCR proceeded for roughly 7 to 12 cycles. TCRdb ran MiXCR on the 5' RACE reads and lists one entry per CDR3 protein. This sample has around 850,000 distinct CDR3 sequences, with 35% to 40% found just once. The J segment lost 7 bases and the V segment lost 7 bases, leaving 4 bases of the junction unmatched. This CDR3 spans 13 amino acids. Study conclusions and caveats: Naive and antigen-experienced cells could not be conclusively compared, given unsorted PBMCs. The recorded TCR beta diversity per million T cells decreased in a roughly linear manner with age.

The chain links TRBV12-3 or TRBV12-4 to TRBJ1-6; 7 nucleotides match TRBD1. The source material was blood. The origin of this receptor is a man aged 18 to 29 in good health. The CDR3 DNA sequence: TGTGCCAGCACCGGGACAGCCAATTCACCCCTCCACTTT. Protein product: CASTGTANSPLHF.